These 32 T cell receptor beta chains share one sample of origin, sequenced in a study of PD-L1 blockade in urothelial cancer. Time point indicated: peripheral blood 6 weeks after treatment start. Some clones are missing from TCRdb's copy, which holds only in-frame ones; the method was immunoSEQ multiplex PCR. This repertoire shows more than 90,000 clones, 80% to 95% found once; its top ten account for less than 4.5%. Sample: PBMCs, taken around atezolizumab (anti-PD-L1) treatment. The origin of the receptors is a man in his sixties with urothelial cancer.

With regard to this clone: The junction shows a germline mismatch at one end, possibly a read error. This chain joins TRBV7-9 and TRBJ1-1; a weak D match, TRBD1 (6 bases). Germline V gene sequence: CDR1 SEHNR, CDR2 FQNEAQ (reference sequence). This CDR3 has 16 amino acids. The CDR3 protein is CASSFTGSAMKTEAFF. For the CDR3, the DNA is TGTGCCAGCAGCTTTACAGGGTCGGCCATGAAAACTGAAGCTTTCTTT.

J is TRBJ2-7 and V is TRBV7-2; TRBD2 agrees at 8 bases. This CDR3 comprises 16 residues. J lost 9 bases, V lost 1 base, and 14 bases had no gene match. CDR1 is SGHTA, CDR2 FQGNSA, per germline. CDR3 sequence (DNA): TGTGCCAGCAGCTTAGTTGGTAGCGGGAACCCTTTCGGGCAGTACTTC. Amino acid sequence: CASSLVGSGNPFGQYF.

On this clone itself: Relative to the germline gene, one junction end is altered; a read error may explain this. The chain has TRBV5-1 and TRBJ1-5; 7 bases match TRBD1. The CDR3 spans 13 residues. Germline V lookup: CDR1 SGHRS, CDR2 YFSETQ. CDR3 sequence: CASSRGSNQPQHF. The CDR3 bases are TGTGCCAGCAGCAGGGGGAGCAATCAGCCCCAGCATTTT. The whole variable domain, filled in from reference TRBV5-1 and TRBJ1-5, reads KAGVTQTPRYLIKTRGQQVTLSCSPISGHRSVSWYQQTPGQGLQFLFEYFSETQRNKGNFPGRFSGRQFSNSRSEMNVSTLELGDSALYLCASSRGSNQPQHFGDGTRLSIL.

The gene calls are TRBV6-1 and TRBJ2-5; 11 bases agree with TRBD1. The V segment lost 11 bases and the J segment 5 bases; nucleotides outside the gene matches: 7. The CDR3 sequence is 13 residues long. The V gene's germline CDR1 is MNHNS and CDR2 SASEGT. DNA of the CDR3: TGTGCCGGATGGACAGGGGGCTTGGAGACCCAGTACTTC. It encodes CAGWTGGLETQYF.

V usage is TRBV6-5 and J usage is TRBJ1-3; no clear D gene. The CDR3 spans 15 residues. V lost 0 bases to trimming and J lost 0 bases, with 6 bases between them. Germline-derived CDR1 and CDR2 are MNHEY and SVGAGI. Here the CDR3 DNA reads TGTGCCAGCAGTTACTCCGGTCTCTCTGGAAACACCATATATTTT. This codes for CASSYSGLSGNTIYF.

The rearrangement joins TRBV2 to TRBJ2-1, with TRBD2 matching over 10 bases. The CDR3 loop spans 16 amino acids. CDR1 is SNHLY and CDR2 is FYNNEI in the germline V gene. The J segment lost 0 bases and the V segment lost 7 bases, leaving 6 bases of the junction unmatched. This chain's CDR3 is CASISGGQNSYNEQFF. The CDR3, as DNA: TGTGCCAGCATTAGCGGGGGGCAAAACTCCTACAATGAGCAGTTCTTC.

The chain has TRBV7-2 and TRBJ2-3, with 7 bases identical to TRBD1. Trimming at V came to 5 bases and at J to 6 bases, leaving 17 bases not matched to a gene. The CDR3 length is 17 residues. Per the germline V gene, CDR1 is SGHTA and CDR2 is FQGNSA. The CDR3 loop reads CASSGRQGAGFGDTQYF. The CDR3 DNA sequence: TGTGCCAGCAGCGGACGACAGGGAGCAGGGTTTGGGGATACGCAGTATTTT.

V and J are TRBV5-1 and TRBJ2-3, with TRBD2 identical over 10 bases. The CDR3 covers 17 residues. The V and J ends lost 4 bases and 5 bases, in that order; junction bases with no gene match: 13. CDR1 and CDR2 (germline): SGHRS, YFSETQ. In nucleotides, the CDR3 is TGCGCCAGCAGCCCTGCAAAACTAGCGGGAATGGGAGATACGCAGTATTTT. Protein: CASSPAKLAGMGDTQYF.

This clone has a handful of counts. J is TRBJ2-2 and V is TRBV7-2; 12 positions match TRBD1. This CDR3 is 19 amino acids long. After removal of 4 bases from V and 7 bases from J, the junction contained 16 bases not matched to a gene. The V gene's germline CDR1 is SGHTA and CDR2 FQGNSA. In DNA, the CDR3 is TGTGCCAGCAGCTCCCCAGTGGTGCGGGACAGGGGGCGCGGCGGGGAGCTGTTTTTT. This translates into CASSSPVVRDRGRGGELFF.

CDR3 sequence (DNA): TGTGCCAGTAGTACCCGACTAGCGGGAGGTTACAATGAGCAGTTCTTC. This codes for CASSTRLAGGYNEQFF. The rearrangement joins TRBV19 to TRBJ2-1, with TRBD2 matching 13 bases. The CDR3 spans 16 residues. The junction had 4 bases not matched to a gene; V was cut back by 4 bases and J by 4 bases. Looked up from germline, CDR1 is LNHDA and CDR2 is SQIVND (reference sequence).

The gene calls are TRBV30 and TRBJ1-5, with 7 bases lining up with TRBD1. V lost 5 bases and J lost 3; bases outside the gene matches: 4. CDR3 length equals 13 residues. Germline CDR1 reads GTSNPN; CDR2 reads SVGIG (reference sequence). The CDR3 protein is CAWGTALNQPQHF. CDR3 coding DNA: TGTGCCTGGGGGACAGCCCTCAATCAGCCCCAGCATTTT.

This chain uses TRBV19 with TRBJ2-1, with a tentative D call TRBD1 (5 bases). V was pared by 6 bases and J by 6 bases, with 9 bases between. The length of the CDR3 is 12 residues. Germline CDR1 and CDR2: LNHDA and SQIVND (reference sequence). The CDR3 loop is CASRTTGNEQFF. DNA for the CDR3: TGTGCCAGTAGGACAACAGGCAATGAGCAGTTCTTC.

The V call is TRBV5-1, the J call TRBJ2-3; 8 nucleotides match TRBD2. Germline CDR1 SGHRS, CDR2 YFSETQ. This CDR3 region has 16 residues. Trimming at V came to 4 bases and at J to 8 bases, leaving 15 bases not matched to a gene. This CDR3 is CASSRTSGALDGTQYF. The DNA for the CDR3 is TGCGCCAGCAGCCGCACTAGCGGAGCCCTAGATGGTACGCAGTATTTT.

The CDR3 here is CASSLAETESGTQYF. The CDR3, as DNA: TGTGCCAGCAGCTTGGCCGAGACGGAGAGCGGGACCCAGTACTTC. V is TRBV5-5 and J is TRBJ2-5, with D possibly being TRBD2 (5 bases). This CDR3 has 15 residues. V shed 0 bases and J shed 7 bases, with 16 bases lying between them. Per the germline V gene, CDR1 is SGHKS and CDR2 is YYEKEE (reference sequence).

This clone was counted a few times. The chain recombines TRBV29-1 with TRBJ1-2, with 8 bases fitting TRBD1. V lost 4 bases and J lost 5; bases outside the gene matches: 6. Germline loops: CDR1 SQVTM, CDR2 ANQGSEA. The CDR3 has 13 residues. In nucleotides, the CDR3 is TGCAGCGTTGGGGCAGGGGGCAGTTATGGCTACACCTTC. Residues: CSVGAGGSYGYTF.

V is TRBV23-1 and J is TRBJ2-5; D gene uncertain. TRBV23-1 is classed as an ORF, of uncertain function. The length of the CDR3 is 12 residues. The V gene lost 3 bases and the J gene lost 5 bases, with 7 bases spanning the gap. The CDR3 nucleotides read TGCGCCAGCAGTCATGTCCAGGAGACCCAGTACTTC. Protein product: CASSHVQETQYF.

The V call is TRBV2, the J call TRBJ2-2; 9 bases are shared with TRBD2. From germline, CDR1 is SNHLY and CDR2 FYNNEI. The CDR3 covers 13 residues. With 8 bases clipped from V and 8 bases from J, the junction kept 6 bases outside the gene matches. The CDR3 protein is CASQSGGRGELFF. The DNA of the CDR3 is TGTGCCAGCCAGAGCGGGGGGCGTGGGGAGCTGTTTTTT.

This clone was detected only a few times. The genes are TRBV10-2 and TRBJ2-7; tentative D call: TRBD1 (5 bases). From germline, CDR1 is WSHSY and CDR2 SAAADI. V was cut by 3 bases and J by 0 bases, with 6 bases left in between. This CDR3 is 13 amino acids long. The CDR3 protein is CASSETGSYEQYF. CDR3 sequence (DNA): TGCGCCAGCAGTGAAACAGGCTCCTACGAGCAGTACTTC.

V is TRBV4-1 and J is TRBJ1-1; 7 nucleotides match TRBD1. V lost 1 base and J lost 4; bases outside the gene matches: 15. CDR1 and CDR2 from the germline V gene are MGHRA and YSYEKL. This CDR3 has 18 amino acids. CDR3 in DNA: TGCGCCAGCAGCCAAGCCTCCGGGACAGTCATGACTGGCACTGAAGCTTTCTTT. It specifies CASSQASGTVMTGTEAFF.

J is TRBJ2-6 and V is TRBV30, with 7 positions matching TRBD1. Germline lookup yields CDR1 GTSNPN and CDR2 SVGIG (reference sequence). There are 17 residues in the CDR3. J gave up 1 base and V 2 bases, and 8 bases lay outside the gene matches. CDR3 nucleotide sequence: TGTGCCTGGAGTCGTAAGGGGGCGCTTTCTGGGGCCAACGTCCTGACTTTC. Its translation is CAWSRKGALSGANVLTF. The full variable domain, with the rest looked up from reference TRBV30 and TRBJ2-6, is SQTIHQWPATLVQPVGSPLSLECTVEGTSNPNLYWYRQAAGRGLQLLFYSVGIGQISSEVPQNLSASRPQDRQFILSSKKLLLSDSGFYLCAWSRKGALSGANVLTFGAGSRLTVL.

The V call is TRBV5-1, the J call TRBJ2-1; D is ambiguous. The germline V and J ends were trimmed by 2 bases and 10 bases, with 10 bases remaining between them. Germline assignment: CDR1 SGHRS and CDR2 YFSETQ. The CDR3 contains 12 residues. The CDR3 nucleotides read TGCGCCAGCAGCTTCGAGGTTGGGGAGCAGTTCTTC. It yields the protein CASSFEVGEQFF.

The chain joins TRBV9 to TRBJ1-4; D may be TRBD1 (6 bases). V lost 0 bases, J lost 9 bases, and 18 bases lay in between. From germline, CDR1 is SGDLS and CDR2 YYNGEE. This CDR3 has 16 amino acids. DNA of the CDR3: TGTGCCAGCAGCGTAGGAGGGGGATTGAGCCCCCAAAAACTGTTTTTT. The encoded protein is CASSVGGGLSPQKLFF. Full variable domain (rest looked up from reference TRBV9 and TRBJ1-4): DSGVTQTPKHLITATGQRVTLRCSPRSGDLSVYWYQQSLDQGLQFLIQYYNGEERAKGNILERFSAQQFPDLHSELNLSSLELGDSALYFCASSVGGGLSPQKLFFGSGTQLSVL.

The chain links TRBV2 to TRBJ2-7; no reliable D call. Germline V gives CDR1 SNHLY, CDR2 FYNNEI. Trimming removed 0 bases from V and 4 bases from J, with 7 bases in between. CDR3 length: 13 amino acids. This CDR3 reads CASSEAAKYEQYF. In DNA form, the CDR3 reads TGTGCCAGCAGTGAAGCGGCAAAATACGAGCAGTACTTC.

The rearrangement links TRBV5-1 to TRBJ1-2; D gene ambiguous. Germline CDR1 and CDR2: SGHRS and YFSETQ. Trimming pared 1 base from V and 2 bases from J, leaving 9 bases between. This CDR3 has 14 residues. CDR3 DNA sequence: TGCGCCAGCAGCTTGATCGCAGAAAACTATGGCTACACCTTC. Residues: CASSLIAENYGYTF.

This clone was counted a few times. The J gene is TRBJ1-2, the V gene TRBV4-2, with a weak D call TRBD1 (5 bases). The CDR3 length is 15 residues. V was shortened by 0 bases and J by 7 bases, with 15 bases between the two germline ends. CDR1 and CDR2 (germline): LGHNA, YNFKEQ. This CDR3 is CASSQEAGSLRGYTF. The CDR3 DNA reads TGTGCCAGCAGCCAAGAAGCAGGGTCTCTCCGTGGCTACACCTTC.

Sample share makes this clone large. The chain has TRBV5-6 and TRBJ1-3; the match to TRBD1 covers 7 bases. CDR1 is SGHDT, CDR2 YYEEEE, per germline. The CDR3 is 18 residues long. After removal of 4 bases from V and 0 bases from J, the junction contained 13 bases not matched to a gene. The CDR3 DNA sequence: TGTGCCAGCAGCCGCCGGGACAGAAGTTTTTTCTCTGGAAACACCATATATTTT. Protein product: CASSRRDRSFFSGNTIYF. The variable domain in full, completed from reference TRBV5-6 and TRBJ1-3, reads DAGVTQSPTHLIKTRGQQVTLRCSPKSGHDTVSWYQQALGQGPQFIFQYYEEEERQRGNFPDRFSGHQFPNYSSELNVNALLLGDSALYLCASSRRDRSFFSGNTIYFGEGSWLTVV.

The rearrangement uses TRBV6-6 and TRBJ1-4; maybe TRBD1 (5 bases). The germline V gene has CDR1 MNHNY and CDR2 SVGAGI (reference sequence). CDR3 length: 13 residues. Deletions cut 11 bases from V and 4 bases from J, with 14 bases between. The CDR3 spells CAGRKGINEKLFF. CDR3 coding DNA: TGTGCCGGTCGAAAGGGGATTAATGAAAAACTGTTTTTT.

The rearrangement links TRBV6-1 to TRBJ2-7; maybe TRBD2 (6 bases). This CDR3 is 13 amino acids long. Germline V gene data show CDR1 as MNHNS and CDR2 as SASEGT. V was clipped by 6 bases and J by 3 bases, with 12 bases between them. The CDR3 spells CASSRDWGYEQYF. The CDR3, as DNA: TGTGCCAGCAGCCGGGACTGGGGCTACGAGCAGTACTTC.

The J gene is TRBJ2-2, the V gene TRBV5-1; TRBD1 might be the D (6 bases). Trimming took off 0 bases at V and 0 bases at J, with 9 bases between the two ends. CDR1 and CDR2 from the germline V gene are SGHRS and YFSETQ. The CDR3 contains 16 residues. In DNA, the CDR3 is TGCGCCAGCAGCTTGGGACAGGCAGCGAACACCGGGGAGCTGTTTTTT. Protein sequence: CASSLGQAANTGELFF. The whole variable domain, remainder taken from reference TRBV5-1 and TRBJ2-2, is KAGVTQTPRYLIKTRGQQVTLSCSPISGHRSVSWYQQTPGQGLQFLFEYFSETQRNKGNFPGRFSGRQFSNSRSEMNVSTLELGDSALYLCASSLGQAANTGELFFGEGSRLTVL.

The chain has TRBV5-1 and TRBJ1-2, with D maybe TRBD1 (5 bases). This CDR3 region has 13 residues. Germline CDR1 reads SGHRS; CDR2 reads YFSETQ. V was trimmed by 2 bases and J by 3 bases, leaving 8 bases between them. The CDR3 bases are TGCGCCAGCAGCTTTGCCAGGGACTATGGCTACACCTTC. It translates to CASSFARDYGYTF. Based on the CDR3 plus reference TRBV5-1 and TRBJ1-2, the full variable domain is KAGVTQTPRYLIKTRGQQVTLSCSPISGHRSVSWYQQTPGQGLQFLFEYFSETQRNKGNFPGRFSGRQFSNSRSEMNVSTLELGDSALYLCASSFARDYGYTFGSGTRLTVV.

This clone has only one observation. The chain uses TRBV4-3 and TRBJ2-3; 7 bases agree with TRBD1. The germline gives CDR1 LGHNA, CDR2 YSLEER. The CDR3 is 17 amino acids. Losses at the gene ends were 3 bases for V and 2 bases for J; bases not matched to a gene: 11. The CDR3 DNA reads TGCGCCAGCAGCCACGGACAGGTCGCGGACCCCACAGATACGCAGTATTTT. It specifies CASSHGQVADPTDTQYF.

This chain joins TRBV19 and TRBJ1-2; 9 nucleotides agree with TRBD1. There are 16 residues in the CDR3. From germline, CDR1 is LNHDA and CDR2 SQIVND (reference sequence). V shed 3 bases and J 2 bases; nucleotides not matched to a gene: 7. CDR3: CASSIRTGDPNYGYTF. The CDR3, as DNA: TGTGCCAGTAGTATCAGGACAGGGGACCCAAACTATGGCTACACCTTC.